Below are 9 T cell receptor beta chains sequenced from a single sample in a study of PD-L1 blockade in urothelial cancer. Time point indicated: peripheral blood 6 weeks after treatment start. Here immunoSEQ multiplex PCR was the method, and the copy in TCRdb shows in-frame clones only, minus some. This table holds roughly 120,000 clones, around 89% found once. Specimen: PBMCs, collected around atezolizumab (anti-PD-L1) treatment. The receptor set was obtained from a man aged 55 to 70 with urothelial cancer.

In its sample, this clone was seen once. CDR3 in DNA: TGTGCCAGCAGACCCGGGACAGGGGACCAGCCCCAGCATTTT. Translated, it gives CASRPGTGDQPQHF. The chain combines TRBV28 with TRBJ1-5; 10 nucleotides agree with TRBD1. V gave up 6 bases and J gave up 7 bases; unmatched junction bases: 6. The CDR3 has 14 residues. CDR1 and CDR2 from the germline V gene are MDHEN and SYDVKM.

The V gene is TRBV6-5, the J gene TRBJ1-5; TRBD1 matches 11 bases. V trimming: 5 bases; J trimming: 5 bases; junction bases outside the gene matches: 2. From germline, CDR1 is MNHEY and CDR2 SVGAGI. CDR3 length: 14 amino acids. The CDR3 region has the DNA TGTGCCAGCAGTCGGGACAGGGGGGATCAGCCCCAGCATTTT. The encoded protein is CASSRDRGDQPQHF.

This clone was seen only once. The chain carries TRBV7-6 and TRBJ2-2; 7 nucleotides align to TRBD2. CDR1 and CDR2 from the germline V gene are SGHVS and FNYEAQ. V lost 4 bases, J lost 6 bases, and 14 bases stayed unmatched. This CDR3 is built from 17 residues. In DNA form, the CDR3 reads TGTGCCAGCAGCTCCGACCACTTACGGGGAGGGGCCGGGGAGCTGTTTTTT. Residues: CASSSDHLRGGAGELFF. Combining the CDR3 with reference TRBV7-6 and TRBJ2-2 gives the whole variable domain GAGVSQSPRYKVTKRGQDVALRCDPISGHVSLYWYRQALGQGPEFLTYFNYEAQQDKSGLPNDRFSAERPEGSISTLTIQRTEQRDSAMYRCASSSDHLRGGAGELFFGEGSRLTVL.

This clone was detected only once. The chain links TRBV2 to TRBJ1-1, with D possibly TRBD1 on 6 matching bases. Trimming took off 6 bases at V and 4 bases at J, with 18 bases between the two ends. This CDR3 has 15 residues. Looked up from germline, CDR1 is SNHLY and CDR2 is FYNNEI. As DNA, the CDR3 is TGTGCCAGCAGCTCCTCCTGGGGGGGCATCACTGAAGCTTTCTTT. Translated, it gives CASSSSWGGITEAFF.

This clone was recorded once. This CDR3 is CASTPPGLAGGIYEQYF. The CDR3 DNA reads TGTGCCAGCACCCCCCCGGGGCTAGCGGGAGGAATTTACGAGCAGTACTTC. This sequence joins TRBV28 and TRBJ2-7, with 11 bases that match TRBD2. The CDR3 sequence is 17 residues long. The V segment lost 7 bases and the J segment 4 bases; nucleotides outside the gene matches: 15. Germline loops: CDR1 MDHEN, CDR2 SYDVKM. The whole variable domain, remainder taken from reference TRBV28 and TRBJ2-7, is DVKVTQSSRYLVKRTGEKVFLECVQDMDHENMFWYRQDPGLGLRLIYFSYDVKMKEKGDIPEGYSVSREKKERFSLILESASTNQTSMYLCASTPPGLAGGIYEQYFGPGTRLTVT.

The genes are TRBV18 and TRBJ2-7; D may be TRBD2 (5 bases). Germline CDR1 is KGHSH and CDR2 is LQKENI. CDR3 length equals 13 residues. Trimming pared 6 bases from V and 5 bases from J, leaving 14 bases between. The CDR3 loop reads CASSSQRGNEQYF. The CDR3, as DNA: TGTGCCAGCTCCTCCCAACGGGGAAACGAGCAGTACTTC.

V is TRBV4-1 and J is TRBJ1-3; D not resolved. CDR1 is MGHRA and CDR2 is YSYEKL in the germline V gene. V gave up 0 bases and J gave up 3 bases, with 12 bases separating them. The CDR3 contains 16 residues. CDR3 nucleotide sequence: TGCGCCAGCAGCCAAGATGATCTTACTTATGGAAACACCATATATTTT. Protein product: CASSQDDLTYGNTIYF.

V usage is TRBV18 and J usage is TRBJ1-6; D is possibly TRBD1 (5 bases). Germline V gene lookup returns CDR1 KGHSH and CDR2 LQKENI. The CDR3 is 16 residues long. Trimming left V 2 bases short and J 8 bases short, with 16 bases between. The CDR3 region is CASSPSSTRDDSPLHF. In DNA form, the CDR3 reads TGTGCCAGCTCACCATCCTCCACCAGGGATGATTCACCCCTCCACTTT.

This clone was observed once. The chain uses TRBV7-9 and TRBJ2-1; 7 bases map to TRBD1. Trimming cost V 4 bases and J 4 bases; bases outside gene matches: 13. There are 17 residues in the CDR3. Germline V lookup: CDR1 SEHNR, CDR2 FQNEAQ (reference sequence). CDR3 in amino acids: CASSSPKTGDRYNEQFF. In nucleotides, the CDR3 is TGTGCCAGCAGCTCCCCCAAAACAGGGGACCGTTACAATGAGCAGTTCTTC.